This TCR beta chain was sequenced for a study of T-cell memory formation after mild COVID-19. Study summary: Across donors, TCR clusters were largely donor specific. General study results and limits: Clones shrinking between day 15 and 85 showed a balanced CD4/CD8 split, and those that grew later tilted toward CD4+. Among CD4+ contracting clones, most were CM and EM, and CD8+ ones EMRA.

TCRdb re-analysed the 5' RACE reads in MiXCR, keeping a single row per CDR3 protein. This sample has 120,000 to 150,000 distinct CDR3 sequences, with approximately 6% found just once. This clonotype was detected ten times or more. Its antigen is still unknown. Trimming stripped 3 bases from V and 2 bases from J, with 16 bases between. The CDR3 length is 16 residues. Germline CDR1 SGHRS, CDR2 YFSETQ. This sequence originates from an adult woman who had mild COVID-19 (a few samples of this study predate the infection). Cell type and time point are not known. Sequences were obtained from PBMCs or a T cell subset sorted from them (not recorded which). The chain joins TRBV5-1 to TRBJ2-3; D is perhaps TRBD1 (6 bases). In DNA form, the CDR3 reads TGCGCCAGCAGCTCCCAGGGGAGTACCATCACAGATACGCAGTATTTT. It codes for CASSSQGSTITDTQYF.